This paragraph reports one TCR beta chain. Vbeta (60) and Jbeta (13) primers were used in the PCR. Here immunoSEQ multiplex PCR was the method, and the copy in TCRdb shows in-frame clones only, minus some. Of about 150,000 clones listed, about 85% were seen once; the top ten hold about 8.3%. This record belongs to a study of cytomegalovirus exposure and HLA in healthy donors. CDR3 length: 17 amino acids. Germline-derived CDR1 and CDR2 are MGHDK and SYGVNS. V was shortened by 2 bases and J by 7 bases, with 22 bases between the two germline ends. Healthy bone marrow donors made up the donors. Sequencing was performed on PBMCs. The sequence derives from a man aged 25 to 40 in good health and CMV-seropositive. This chain links TRBV25-1 with TRBJ2-3, with TRBD1 as a possible D gene (6 bases). The CDR3 DNA is TGTGCCAGCAGTGAAGACAGAGATCTTGGACAGCGCTATACGCAGTATTTT. It is translated as CASSEDRDLGQRYTQYF. Filled out from reference TRBV25-1 and TRBJ2-3, the complete variable domain reads EADIYQTPRYLVIGTGKKITLECSQTMGHDKMYWYQQDPGMELHLIHYSYGVNSTEKGDLSSESTVSRIRTEHFPLTLESARPSHTSQYLCASSEDRDLGQRYTQYFGPGTRLTVL.